A selection of T cell receptor beta chains follows, all from one sample in a study of lymphopenia after photon versus proton radiotherapy. Produced via immunoSEQ multiplex PCR; TCRdb's table is partial and in-frame only. The sample records almost 7,500 clones, approximately 80% being singletons. This sample comprised peripheral blood, obtained from a patient treated with photon-based radiotherapy. These receptors all come from a man aged 30 to 45 with gastric cancer. CDR3s include the opening cysteine and the closing phenylalanine or tryptophan. A D gene is named only where the DNA matches it firmly. Size is stated for part of the rows, as once, few or many counts, or as a class when the clone is expanded.

d_gene: .; v_gene: TRBV5-1; abundance: .; j_gene: TRBJ2-3; CDR3aa: CASSLLGMGTDTQYF; CDR3nt: TGCGCCAGCAGCTTGCTGGGAATGGGCACAGATACGCAGTATTTT
d_gene: TRBD1; v_gene: TRBV27; abundance: once; j_gene: TRBJ1-2; CDR3aa: CASSFTGAPNYGYTF; CDR3nt: TGTGCCAGCAGTTTTACAGGGGCGCCTAACTATGGCTACACCTTC
d_gene: .; v_gene: TRBV6-6; abundance: .; j_gene: TRBJ2-2; CDR3aa: CASSPRQENTGELFF; CDR3nt: TGTGCCAGCAGTCCCCGACAGGAAAACACCGGGGAGCTGTTTTTT
d_gene: TRBD2; v_gene: TRBV6-1; abundance: .; j_gene: TRBJ2-7; CDR3aa: CASSFGGVAYEQYF; CDR3nt: TGTGCCAGCTCGTTCGGGGGGGTTGCCTACGAGCAGTACTTC
d_gene: .; v_gene: TRBV9; abundance: .; j_gene: TRBJ2-1; CDR3aa: CASSVEVGTYTYNEQFF; CDR3nt: TGTGCCAGCAGCGTAGAGGTAGGGACATATACCTACAATGAGCAGTTCTTC
d_gene: .; v_gene: TRBV19; abundance: .; j_gene: TRBJ2-3; CDR3aa: CASTRGFTDTQYF; CDR3nt: TGTGCCAGTACACGTGGGTTCACAGATACGCAGTATTTT
d_gene: .; v_gene: TRBV6-5; abundance: .; j_gene: TRBJ1-2; CDR3aa: CASSYSISSYGYTF; CDR3nt: TGTGCCAGCAGTTACTCGATTTCCAGCTATGGCTACACCTTC
d_gene: TRBD1; v_gene: TRBV18; abundance: .; j_gene: TRBJ2-7; CDR3aa: CASTVQGVYEQYF; CDR3nt: TGTGCCAGCACTGTACAGGGGGTCTACGAGCAGTACTTC
d_gene: TRBD1; v_gene: TRBV19; abundance: .; j_gene: TRBJ2-1; CDR3aa: CASSPSGQGYNEQFF; CDR3nt: TGTGCCAGTAGTCCGAGTGGACAGGGGTACAATGAGCAGTTCTTC
d_gene: TRBD1; v_gene: TRBV29-1; abundance: .; j_gene: TRBJ2-7; CDR3aa: CSVGSGTGGYEQYF; CDR3nt: TGCAGCGTTGGATCTGGGACAGGGGGCTACGAGCAGTACTTC
d_gene: TRBD2; v_gene: TRBV6-5; abundance: .; j_gene: TRBJ2-5; CDR3aa: CASSYLLAGQKTQYF; CDR3nt: TGTGCCAGCAGTTACTTACTAGCGGGACAAAAGACCCAGTACTTC
d_gene: .; v_gene: TRBV5-1; abundance: few; j_gene: TRBJ1-1; CDR3aa: CASNLGFDTEAFF; CDR3nt: TGCGCCAGCAATTTGGGTTTCGACACTGAAGCTTTCTTT
d_gene: TRBD2; v_gene: TRBV5-1; abundance: .; j_gene: TRBJ2-3; CDR3aa: CASSLGASGATDTQYF; CDR3nt: TGCGCCAGCAGCTTGGGCGCTAGCGGGGCCACAGATACGCAGTATTTT
d_gene: TRBD1; v_gene: TRBV9; abundance: .; j_gene: TRBJ1-1; CDR3aa: CASSPSGTGGSEAFF; CDR3nt: TGTGCCAGCAGCCCCTCCGGGACAGGGGGTTCTGAAGCTTTCTTT
d_gene: .; v_gene: TRBV6-4; abundance: .; j_gene: TRBJ1-1; CDR3aa: CASSEKGNTEAFF; CDR3nt: TGTGCCAGCAGTGAGAAGGGGAACACTGAAGCTTTCTTT
d_gene: TRBD2; v_gene: TRBV11-2; abundance: .; j_gene: TRBJ2-2; CDR3aa: CASSLGQLAGAGELFF; CDR3nt: TGTGCCAGCAGCTTAGGCCAGCTAGCGGGAGCCGGGGAGCTGTTTTTT
d_gene: .; v_gene: TRBV6-1; abundance: .; j_gene: TRBJ1-5; CDR3aa: CASSPGDGVGQPQHF; CDR3nt: TGTGCCAGCAGTCCAGGGGATGGGGTTGGCCAGCCCCAGCATTTT
d_gene: .; v_gene: TRBV7-9; abundance: few; j_gene: TRBJ1-3; CDR3aa: CASSLDHSGNTIYF; CDR3nt: TGTGCCAGCAGCCTGGACCACTCTGGAAACACCATATATTTT
d_gene: .; v_gene: TRBV7-2; abundance: .; j_gene: TRBJ2-3; CDR3aa: CASSLVGSSTDTQYF; CDR3nt: TGTGCCAGCAGCTTAGTCGGCAGTAGCACAGATACGCAGTATTTT
d_gene: .; v_gene: TRBV19; abundance: once; j_gene: TRBJ2-7; CDR3aa: CASSNPSGLSYEQYF; CDR3nt: TGTGCCAGTAGTAATCCCTCCGGCCTCTCCTACGAGCAGTACTTC
d_gene: .; v_gene: TRBV19; abundance: .; j_gene: TRBJ2-3; CDR3aa: CASSPRLIPDTQYF; CDR3nt: TGTGCCAGTAGTCCAAGGCTGATCCCCGATACGCAGTATTTT
d_gene: .; v_gene: TRBV10-2; abundance: .; j_gene: TRBJ2-6; CDR3aa: CASSVGGGASGANVLTF; CDR3nt: TGCGCCAGCAGTGTCGGGGGTGGGGCCTCTGGGGCCAACGTCCTGACTTTC
d_gene: .; v_gene: TRBV6-6; abundance: .; j_gene: TRBJ1-2; CDR3aa: CASSYDSGVYGYTF; CDR3nt: TGTGCCAGCAGTTACGACTCCGGGGTATATGGCTACACCTTC
d_gene: .; v_gene: TRBV7-9; abundance: .; j_gene: TRBJ2-1; CDR3aa: CASEGLYNEQFF; CDR3nt: TGTGCCAGCGAGGGCCTGTACAATGAGCAGTTCTTC
d_gene: TRBD2; v_gene: TRBV6-5; abundance: .; j_gene: TRBJ2-3; CDR3aa: CASSSSGVSTDTQYF; CDR3nt: TGTGCCAGCAGCTCTAGCGGGGTCTCCACAGATACGCAGTATTTT
d_gene: TRBD1; v_gene: TRBV2; abundance: .; j_gene: TRBJ1-6; CDR3aa: CATRGLSNSPLHF; CDR3nt: TGTGCCACCAGGGGGCTTAGTAATTCACCCCTCCACTTT
d_gene: TRBD1; v_gene: TRBV7-3; abundance: .; j_gene: TRBJ1-1; CDR3aa: CASSSGTGAEAFF; CDR3nt: TGTGCCAGCAGCTCCGGGACAGGGGCTGAAGCTTTCTTT
d_gene: .; v_gene: TRBV25-1; abundance: once; j_gene: TRBJ2-6; CDR3aa: CASRGGSGANVLTF; CDR3nt: TGTGCCAGCCGAGGGGGGTCTGGGGCCAACGTCCTGACTTTC
d_gene: .; v_gene: TRBV14; abundance: .; j_gene: TRBJ2-5; CDR3aa: CASSQGGVAETQYF; CDR3nt: TGTGCCAGCAGCCAAGGCGGAGTGGCGGAGACCCAGTACTTC
d_gene: .; v_gene: TRBV28; abundance: .; j_gene: TRBJ2-3; CDR3aa: CASSLGSAGWGTDTQYF; CDR3nt: TGTGCCAGCAGTTTGGGGTCGGCGGGATGGGGCACAGATACGCAGTATTTT
d_gene: .; v_gene: TRBV11-3; abundance: .; j_gene: TRBJ1-1; CDR3aa: CASSQGLNTEAFF; CDR3nt: TGTGCCAGCAGCCAAGGACTGAACACTGAAGCTTTCTTT
d_gene: .; v_gene: TRBV21-1; abundance: once; j_gene: TRBJ1-2; CDR3aa: CASSKPPGAWGYTF; CDR3nt: TGTGCCAGCAGCAAACCCCCGGGGGCGTGGGGCTACACCTTC
d_gene: TRBD1; v_gene: TRBV29-1; abundance: few; j_gene: TRBJ2-7; CDR3aa: CSVRLPGTDYEQYF; CDR3nt: TGCAGCGTTAGACTTCCCGGGACAGACTACGAGCAGTACTTC
d_gene: TRBD2; v_gene: TRBV19; abundance: once; j_gene: TRBJ2-1; CDR3aa: CASSRGTSGKNEQFF; CDR3nt: TGTGCCAGTAGCCGGGGGACTAGCGGGAAGAATGAGCAGTTCTTC
d_gene: TRBD2; v_gene: TRBV11-2; abundance: once; j_gene: TRBJ2-1; CDR3aa: CASSSLTSGGAGQFF; CDR3nt: TGTGCCAGCAGCTCGCTAACTAGCGGGGGGGCAGGGCAGTTCTTC
d_gene: .; v_gene: TRBV13; abundance: .; j_gene: TRBJ2-2; CDR3aa: CASSSRTENTGELFF; CDR3nt: TGTGCCAGCAGCTCTCGGACAGAGAACACCGGGGAGCTGTTTTTT
d_gene: .; v_gene: TRBV27; abundance: .; j_gene: TRBJ1-4; CDR3aa: CASSEGGAGNEKLFF; CDR3nt: TGTGCCAGCTCCGAAGGGGGGGCAGGTAATGAAAAACTGTTTTTT
d_gene: .; v_gene: TRBV11-2; abundance: .; j_gene: TRBJ1-3; CDR3aa: CASSRGADTIYF; CDR3nt: TGTGCCAGCAGCAGGGGCGCGGACACCATATATTTT
d_gene: TRBD1; v_gene: TRBV5-6; abundance: once; j_gene: TRBJ1-5; CDR3aa: CASSLGTGVQPQHF; CDR3nt: TGTGCCAGCAGCTTGGGGACAGGGGTCCAGCCCCAGCATTTT
d_gene: TRBD1; v_gene: TRBV5-4; abundance: .; j_gene: TRBJ2-7; CDR3aa: CASSFDRGTLYEQYF; CDR3nt: TGTGCCAGCAGCTTTGACAGGGGGACTTTATACGAGCAGTACTTC
d_gene: .; v_gene: TRBV27; abundance: .; j_gene: TRBJ2-7; CDR3aa: CASSNDRFSYEQYF; CDR3nt: TGTGCCAGCAGCAACGACAGATTTTCCTACGAGCAGTACTTC
d_gene: .; v_gene: TRBV29-1; abundance: .; j_gene: TRBJ1-5; CDR3aa: CSVGDGLLGNQPQHF; CDR3nt: TGCAGCGTGGGGGACGGACTTTTGGGCAATCAGCCCCAGCATTTT